Listed below are T cell receptor beta chains from one sample, sequenced in a study of shared clonotypes between healthy human individuals. Some clones are missing from TCRdb's copy, which holds only in-frame ones; the method was immunoSEQ multiplex PCR. This sample has about 1.5 million clones, with 95% to 99% found just once. Sequenced input: naive CD4+ T cells sorted from blood. The source is a man aged 25 to 45 in good health. Each CDR3 is given with its conserved first and last residue. The D gene is left open where the match is weak. Not all rows give a size; the values are once, few, many and, for expanded clones, a class.

v_gene	len	d_gene	j_gene	abundance	CDR3nt	CDR3aa
TRBV28	11	NA	TRBJ2-7	once	TGTGCCAGCAGCCCAAGGAACGAGCAGTACTTC	CASSPRNEQYF
TRBV9	12	NA	TRBJ1-2	NA	TGTGCCAGCAGCGTCCGATCAGGGGCCTACACCTTC	CASSVRSGAYTF
TRBV5-6	13	NA	TRBJ1-1	NA	TGTGCCAGCAGCGGCGGGAGGGACACTGAAGCTTTCTTT	CASSGGRDTEAFF
TRBV2	17	NA	TRBJ2-4	NA	TGTGCCAGCAGTGAATCTGAGAAGGGCGAGGCCAAAAACATTCAGTACTTC	CASSESEKGEAKNIQYF
TRBV10-1	14	NA	TRBJ2-2	NA	TGCGCCAGCAGTGAGTTAGTCAGCACCGGGGAGCTGTTTTTT	CASSELVSTGELFF
TRBV18	15	NA	TRBJ2-7	NA	TGTGCCAGCTCACCACAAGGGACTGCTCTCGACGAGCAGTACTTC	CASSPQGTALDEQYF
TRBV7-3	13	NA	TRBJ2-1	once	TGTGCCAGCAGCGCGGGTAGCTACAATGAGCAGTTCTTC	CASSAGSYNEQFF
TRBV27	15	TRBD1	TRBJ2-3	NA	TGTGCCAGCAAATACAGGGGGCAACTCACAGATACGCAGTATTTT	CASKYRGQLTDTQYF
TRBV18	16	NA	TRBJ2-3	NA	TGTGCCAGCTCCCCCGACCAACCTAGGCTAACAGATACGCAGTATTTT	CASSPDQPRLTDTQYF
TRBV28	15	NA	TRBJ2-1	once	TGTGCCAGCAGTTTTTTGGGAGGTTCCTACAATGAGCAGTTCTTC	CASSFLGGSYNEQFF
TRBV14	15	NA	TRBJ2-5	NA	TGTGCCAGCAGCCAAGGAGGGGGAAGGGAAGAGACCCAGTACTTC	CASSQGGGREETQYF
TRBV19	16	TRBD2	TRBJ2-5	NA	TGTGCCAGTAGGAAGACTAGCGGGAGGGCCCAAGAGACCCAGTACTTC	CASRKTSGRAQETQYF
TRBV29-1	13	NA	TRBJ2-2	NA	TGCAGCGTGGACAAGGGGGTGACCGGGGAGCTGTTTTTT	CSVDKGVTGELFF
TRBV14	15	NA	TRBJ2-6	once	TGTGCCAGCAGACGCCAGGTGCTAGGGGCCAACGTCCTGACTTTC	CASRRQVLGANVLTF
TRBV7-9	15	TRBD1	TRBJ2-5	NA	TGTGCCAGCAGAGAACCGGGACAGGGAAGAGAGACCCAGTACTTC	CASREPGQGRETQYF
TRBV5-1	14	NA	TRBJ1-5	once	TGCGCCAGCAGTAATGGTGGGATTAATCAGCCCCAGCATTTT	CASSNGGINQPQHF
TRBV19	16	NA	TRBJ2-6	NA	TGTGCCAGCACGGGCCACCCTAGGTCTGGGGCCAACGTCCTGACTTTC	CASTGHPRSGANVLTF
TRBV5-6	13	TRBD1	TRBJ2-5	NA	TGTGCCAGCAGTGGCAGGGGGCGGGAGACCCAGTACTTC	CASSGRGRETQYF
TRBV11-3	16	NA	TRBJ1-2	NA	TGTGCCAGCAGCTTAGAAATGGGACTACCACTCTATGGCTACACCTTC	CASSLEMGLPLYGYTF
TRBV2	12	NA	TRBJ2-5	NA	TGTGCCAGCAGTCCTGGGGGAGAGACCCAGTACTTC	CASSPGGETQYF
TRBV5-1	15	TRBD2	TRBJ2-7	NA	TGCGCCAGCAGTAGGGAGAAGACTAGCGGAAGAGAGCAGTACTTC	CASSREKTSGREQYF
TRBV28	16	TRBD1	TRBJ2-7	NA	TGTGCCAGCAGAGGTCCCCACCAGGGGGTCCCCTACGAGCAGTACTTC	CASRGPHQGVPYEQYF
TRBV29-1	13	TRBD1	TRBJ2-1	NA	TGCAGCGCTGCGGACAGGGTCGGAGGTGAGCAGTTCTTC	CSAADRVGGEQFF
TRBV2	15	NA	TRBJ2-7	NA	TGTGCCAGCAGTGATCGAGCGGTGAGCTCCTACGAGCAGTACTTC	CASSDRAVSSYEQYF
TRBV11-2	14	NA	TRBJ2-7	NA	TGTGCCAGCAGCTCCGTGAGAAGGGTGGACGAGCAGTACTTC	CASSSVRRVDEQYF
TRBV5-1	15	TRBD1	TRBJ2-3	NA	TGCGCCAGCAGCTCCGGAGACAGGGTCACAGATACGCAGTATTTT	CASSSGDRVTDTQYF
TRBV7-6	17	TRBD2	TRBJ2-3	once	TGTGCCAGCAGCTTGGCATCGACTAGCGGGAGGACAGATACGCAGTATTTT	CASSLASTSGRTDTQYF
TRBV9	15	NA	TRBJ2-1	NA	TGTGCCAGCAGCGATGGACAGCTTTACTACAATGAGCAGTTCTTC	CASSDGQLYYNEQFF
TRBV27	13	NA	TRBJ2-1	NA	TGTGCCAGCAGTTTACGCGGGTACAATGAGCAGTTCTTC	CASSLRGYNEQFF
TRBV15	15	NA	TRBJ2-7	NA	TGTGCCACCAGCAGAGATTCAGGGCCGGTCCAATCTCTGTACTTC	CATSRDSGPVQSLYF
TRBV18	16	TRBD2	TRBJ2-1	NA	TGTGCCAGCTCACCCGGACTAGCGGGACGGTTCGGTGAGCAGTTCTTC	CASSPGLAGRFGEQFF
TRBV29-1	13	TRBD2	TRBJ2-1	NA	TGCAGCGCCGGACTAGCGGAGTACAATGAGCAGTTCTTC	CSAGLAEYNEQFF
TRBV5-1	16	NA	TRBJ2-1	once	TGCGCCAGCAGCTTGGCCTTTTCAGGGGCGCGGGATGAGCAGTTCTTC	CASSLAFSGARDEQFF
TRBV2	15	NA	TRBJ1-1	once	TGTGCCAGCAGTGAAGCACGGATACTGAACACTGAAGCTTTCTTT	CASSEARILNTEAFF
TRBV7-2	14	TRBD1	TRBJ1-5	NA	TGTGCCAGCAGCTCTAGACAGGGGGGGCAGCCCCAGCATTTT	CASSSRQGGQPQHF
TRBV28	15	TRBD2	TRBJ2-7	NA	TGTGCCAGCAGTTCACAGACTAGCGGGAGGCGCGAGCAGTACTTC	CASSSQTSGRREQYF
TRBV7-9	15	TRBD1	TRBJ2-3	NA	TGTGCCAGCAGCTTGACAGGGGGAGGCGCAGATACGCAGTATTTT	CASSLTGGGADTQYF
TRBV11-3	15	TRBD2	TRBJ2-3	NA	TGTGCCAGCAGTTGGAGCGGGAGAACCACAGATACGCAGTATTTT	CASSWSGRTTDTQYF
TRBV5-1	13	TRBD1	TRBJ2-7	NA	TGCGCCAGCGGGTACAGGGGTGGCTACGAGCAGTACTTC	CASGYRGGYEQYF